The T cell receptor beta chain described here comes from a study of cytomegalovirus exposure and HLA in healthy donors. Study-wide points: Presence/absence results assume similar sequencing depth per donor, which may not hold. Looking again later, the authors saw that most CMV-associated TCR beta chains seemed HLA-restricted. In vitro work confirmed that a few CMV-associated chains recognize CMV antigens.

To note about this clone: Its antigen remains unknown.

Germline V CDR1 and CDR2: SGHNT, YYREEE (reference sequence). The length of the CDR3 is 13 residues. V lost 4 bases and J lost 2; bases outside the gene matches: 1. A multiplex PCR was run with 60 Vbeta primers and 13 Jbeta primers. Sequencing used immunoSEQ multiplex PCR; TCRdb keeps in-frame clones, though not all of them. The sample includes about 140,000 clones, roughly four fifths of them seen just once. The chain recombines TRBV5-4 with TRBJ2-7; 9 bases fit TRBD2. The sequenced sample was PBMCs. The clonotype was recovered from a woman between 45 and 60 years old in good health and CMV-seropositive. The CDR3 here is CASSLAGTYEQYF. The CDR3 DNA reads as TGTGCCAGCAGCCTAGCGGGGACCTACGAGCAGTACTTC.